The text below deals with one T cell receptor beta chain. No antigen is known for it. PCR primers comprised 60 Vbeta and 13 Jbeta primers. This table comes from immunoSEQ multiplex PCR, and its TCRdb copy is limited to in-frame clones, with some not included. The sample lists fewer than 200,000 clones; around 80% were seen once. Germline V CDR1 and CDR2: MDHEN, SYDVKM. There are 16 residues in the CDR3. V was pared by 6 bases and J by 4 bases, with 12 bases of the junction left unmatched. This record belongs to a study of cytomegalovirus exposure and HLA in healthy donors. Study-level points and caveats: In the analysis, some V segments, TRBV6-2 and TRBV6-3 included, were excluded as indistinguishable.

V usage is TRBV28 and J usage is TRBJ1-5; TRBD1 matches 7 bases. This TCR came from a woman aged 40 to 50 in good health and CMV-seronegative. Sequencing used PBMCs. The chain's CDR3 is CASRPGTAPRNQPQHF. As DNA, the CDR3 is TGTGCCAGCAGACCGGGGACAGCCCCTCGAAATCAGCCCCAGCATTTT.